These 15 T cell receptor beta chains came from one sample sequenced in a study of T cell responses to AZD1222 COVID-19 vaccine. Clones were read by immunoSEQ multiplex PCR, and TCRdb kept only the in-frame ones, dropping some. The sample has 30,000 to 35,000 clones; around 82% are singletons. Material: peripheral blood, obtained 28 days after the second AZD1222 dose. All receptors come from an adult who received the AZD1222 COVID-19 vaccine.

The chain recombines TRBV3-1 (or the pseudogene TRBV3-2) with TRBJ1-1; D might be TRBD1 (5 bases). V was trimmed by 4 bases and J by 1 base, leaving 10 bases between them. This CDR3 spans 14 amino acids. Per germline, CDR1 LGHDT and CDR2 YNNKEL (reference sequence). CDR3: CASSPARGNTEAFF. The CDR3 DNA is TGTGCCAGCAGCCCAGCTAGGGGGAACACTGAAGCTTTCTTT.

This clone was observed a single time. The chain employs TRBV11-2 and TRBJ1-2; D might be TRBD1 (6 bases). CDR3 length: 12 residues. Trimming left V 8 bases short and J 5 bases short, with 12 bases between. Germline values: CDR1 SGHAT, CDR2 FQNNGV. The CDR3 loop is CASRQTGYGYTF. CDR3 nucleotide sequence: TGTGCCAGCCGACAAACAGGGTATGGCTACACCTTC.

The V call is TRBV6-1, the J call TRBJ1-6; no definite D call. V lost 2 bases to trimming and J lost 10 bases, with 12 bases between them. Germline values: CDR1 MNHNS, CDR2 SASEGT. The CDR3 is made up of 14 amino acids. CDR3 nucleotide sequence: TGTGCCAGCAGTGAAACGGGGTCACGGTCACCCCTCCACTTT. It encodes CASSETGSRSPLHF.

This clone came up once. V and J are TRBV5-6 and TRBJ2-3; D gene ambiguous. CDR3 length equals 18 residues. Germline CDR1 SGHDT, CDR2 YYEEEE. Trimming shortened V by 6 bases and J by 0 bases, and 23 bases separated the two germline ends. CDR3 coding DNA: TGTGCCAGCACACAAACCTTGACGCTTTTTACAAGCACAGATACGCAGTATTTT. Translation gives CASTQTLTLFTSTDTQYF. Using reference TRBV5-6 and TRBJ2-3 for the parts outside the CDR3, the full variable domain is DAGVTQSPTHLIKTRGQQVTLRCSPKSGHDTVSWYQQALGQGPQFIFQYYEEEERQRGNFPDRFSGHQFPNYSSELNVNALLLGDSALYLCASTQTLTLFTSTDTQYFGPGTRLTVL.

This sequence joins TRBV6-5 and TRBJ1-2; TRBD1 aligns across 9 bases. CDR1 and CDR2 from the germline V gene are MNHEY and SVGAGI. Losses at the gene ends were 5 bases for V and 7 bases for J; bases not matched to a gene: 8. This CDR3 is 14 amino acids long. CDR3 in amino acids: CASSLDRGLGGYTF. In nucleotides, the CDR3 is TGTGCCAGCAGTCTCGACAGGGGGTTAGGTGGCTACACCTTC.

The CDR3 is CASSQNDRGNGYTF. CDR3 DNA: TGTGCCAGCAGCCAAAACGACAGGGGAAATGGCTACACCTTC. The rearrangement joins TRBV3-1 (or the pseudogene TRBV3-2) to TRBJ1-2; 8 nucleotides match TRBD1. Per germline, CDR1 LGHDT and CDR2 YNNKEL (reference sequence). J was trimmed by 6 bases and V by 2 bases; bases with no gene match: 5. CDR3 length equals 14 residues.

The rearrangement joins TRBV9 to TRBJ1-3, with TRBD1 matching 8 bases. The CDR3 is 14 residues long. Unmatched junction bases numbered 4, after V lost 3 bases and J lost 5 bases. The germline gives CDR1 SGDLS, CDR2 YYNGEE. In DNA form, the CDR3 reads TGTGCCAGCAGCGCCACAGGGGGTCGAAACACCATATATTTT. It translates to CASSATGGRNTIYF.

The chain joins TRBV4-1 to TRBJ2-5, with TRBD2 identical over 12 bases. CDR1 MGHRA and CDR2 YSYEKL come from the germline V gene. With 1 base clipped from V and 5 bases from J, the junction kept 5 bases outside the gene matches. CDR3 length: 16 residues. CDR3 region: CASSQVRGLAGETQYF. Written as DNA, the CDR3 is TGCGCCAGCAGCCAAGTTAGGGGACTAGCGGGCGAGACCCAGTACTTC.

The CDR3 DNA follows: TGTGCCAGCAGTTACTCCGGGGGACAGTTAAGAAACACCATATATTTT. It is translated as CASSYSGGQLRNTIYF. The chain links TRBV6-5 to TRBJ1-3; 7 bases match TRBD1. The CDR3 consists of 16 residues. CDR1 and CDR2 from the germline V gene are MNHEY and SVGAGI. V was clipped by 0 bases and J by 5 bases; unmatched bases: 7.

This chain connects TRBV5-1 to TRBJ2-2; the D is unclear. This CDR3 contains 16 residues. Germline V gene sequence: CDR1 SGHRS, CDR2 YFSETQ. Trimming took 9 bases from V and 0 from J, leaving 18 bases between them. The chain's CDR3 is CATTPLGFSNTGELFF. CDR3 in DNA: TGCGCCACCACCCCGTTGGGATTTTCGAACACCGGGGAGCTGTTTTTT.

This chain links TRBV7-9 with TRBJ2-6; the D gene is possibly TRBD1 (8 bases). Trimming cost V 10 bases and J 1 base, with 14 bases left between them. The CDR3 has 15 residues. Germline-derived CDR1 and CDR2 are SEHNR and FQNEAQ (reference sequence). In nucleotides, the CDR3 is TGTGCCAACGACAGGGGAGGGTCTGGGGCCAACGTCCTGACTTTC. Its protein product is CANDRGGSGANVLTF.

The rearrangement uses TRBV5-4 and TRBJ2-1; D is uncertain. CDR1 and CDR2 (germline): SGHNT, YYREEE (reference sequence). The CDR3 runs to 15 residues. With 2 bases removed from V and 0 bases from J, the gap between germline ends came to 9 bases. CDR3 sequence (DNA): TGTGCCAGCAGCTTTGACATCAGCTCCTACAATGAGCAGTTCTTC. Amino acid sequence: CASSFDISSYNEQFF.

The V gene is TRBV11-2, the J gene TRBJ1-2, with no clear D. The germline gives CDR1 SGHAT, CDR2 FQNNGV. This CDR3 has 13 amino acids. Trimming took 4 bases from V and 4 from J, leaving 10 bases between them. The CDR3 protein is CASSSLRRYGYTF. In DNA, the CDR3 is TGTGCCAGCAGCTCCCTGCGCCGCTATGGCTACACCTTC.

The rearrangement links TRBV6-5 to TRBJ2-5; the match to TRBD2 covers 9 bases. Germline V gene sequence: CDR1 MNHEY, CDR2 SVGAGI. The CDR3 has 15 residues. Trimming cost V 6 bases and J 2 bases; bases outside gene matches: 7. The CDR3 sequence is CASRRGGGFQETQYF. For the CDR3, the DNA is TGTGCCAGCAGGCGCGGGGGGGGCTTTCAAGAGACCCAGTACTTC.

V and J are TRBV2 and TRBJ2-3; TRBD2 agrees at 10 bases. The V gene end was trimmed by 4 bases and the J gene end by 0 bases; junction bases not matched to a gene: 10. The CDR3 covers 18 residues. The germline V gene encodes CDR1 SNHLY and CDR2 FYNNEI. The CDR3 coding sequence is TGTGCCAGCAGTGGCAAGCGGGGGGGTCGATCTAGCACAGATACGCAGTATTTT. The encoded protein is CASSGKRGGRSSTDTQYF.